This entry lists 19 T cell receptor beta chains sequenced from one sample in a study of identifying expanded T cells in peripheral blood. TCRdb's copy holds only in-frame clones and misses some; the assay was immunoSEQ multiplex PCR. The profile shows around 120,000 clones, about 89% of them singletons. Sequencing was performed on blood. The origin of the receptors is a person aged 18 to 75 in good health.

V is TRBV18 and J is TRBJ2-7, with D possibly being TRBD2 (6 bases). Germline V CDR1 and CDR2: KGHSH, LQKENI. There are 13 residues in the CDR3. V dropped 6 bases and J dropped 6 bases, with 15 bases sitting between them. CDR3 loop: CASSPDRDSEQYF. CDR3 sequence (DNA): TGTGCCAGCTCTCCTGATAGGGACTCCGAGCAGTACTTC.

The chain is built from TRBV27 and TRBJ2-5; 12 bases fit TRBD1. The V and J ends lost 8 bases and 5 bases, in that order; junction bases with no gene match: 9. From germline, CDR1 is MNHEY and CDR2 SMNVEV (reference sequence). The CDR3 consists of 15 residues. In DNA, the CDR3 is TGTGCCAGCGGGACAGGGGGCCGGAGAACGGAGACCCAGTACTTC. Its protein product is CASGTGGRRTETQYF.

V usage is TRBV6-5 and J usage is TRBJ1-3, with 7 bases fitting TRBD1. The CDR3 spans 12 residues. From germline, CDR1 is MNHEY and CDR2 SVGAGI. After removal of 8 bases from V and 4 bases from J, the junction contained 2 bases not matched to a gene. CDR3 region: CASQGGGNTIYF. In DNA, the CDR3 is TGTGCCAGCCAGGGGGGCGGAAACACCATATATTTT.

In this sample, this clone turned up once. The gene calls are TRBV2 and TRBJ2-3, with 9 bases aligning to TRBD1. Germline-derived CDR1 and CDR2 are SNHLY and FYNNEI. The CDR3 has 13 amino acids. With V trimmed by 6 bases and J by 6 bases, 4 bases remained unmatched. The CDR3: CASSGDREDTQYF. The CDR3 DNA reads TGTGCCAGCAGCGGGGACAGGGAGGATACGCAGTATTTT.

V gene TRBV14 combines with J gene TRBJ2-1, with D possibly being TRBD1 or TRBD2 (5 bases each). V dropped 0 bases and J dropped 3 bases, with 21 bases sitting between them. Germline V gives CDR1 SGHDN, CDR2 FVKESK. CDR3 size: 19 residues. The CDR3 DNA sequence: TGTGCCAGCAGCCAAGATGAGGGTCGCAAGGGGTCGATCTACAATGAGCAGTTCTTC. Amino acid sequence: CASSQDEGRKGSIYNEQFF.

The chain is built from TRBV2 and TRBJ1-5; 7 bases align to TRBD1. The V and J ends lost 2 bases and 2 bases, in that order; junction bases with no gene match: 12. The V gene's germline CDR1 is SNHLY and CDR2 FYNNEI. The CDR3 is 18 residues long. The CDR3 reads CASSEWMVGGYGNQPQHF. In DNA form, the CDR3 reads TGTGCCAGCAGTGAATGGATGGTAGGGGGCTACGGCAATCAGCCCCAGCATTTT.

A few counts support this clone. DNA of the CDR3: TGTGCCAGCAGAGGAGTAGCCTATGGCTACACCTTC. Amino acid sequence: CASRGVAYGYTF. The J gene is TRBJ1-2, the V gene TRBV2; D unclear. V lost 6 bases, J lost 4 bases, and 9 bases lay in between. CDR3 size: 12 residues. Germline V lookup: CDR1 SNHLY, CDR2 FYNNEI.

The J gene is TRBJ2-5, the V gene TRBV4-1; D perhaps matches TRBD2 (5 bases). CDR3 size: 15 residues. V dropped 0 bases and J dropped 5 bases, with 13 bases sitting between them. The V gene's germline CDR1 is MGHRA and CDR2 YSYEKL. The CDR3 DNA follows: TGCGCCAGCAGCCAAGACGGTGGAGCGGATGAGACCCAGTACTTC. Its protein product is CASSQDGGADETQYF.

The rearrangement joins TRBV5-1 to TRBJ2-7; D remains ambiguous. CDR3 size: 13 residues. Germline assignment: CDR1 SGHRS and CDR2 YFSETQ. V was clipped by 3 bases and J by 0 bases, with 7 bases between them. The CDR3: CASSSPVSYEQYF. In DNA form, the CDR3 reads TGCGCCAGCAGCTCTCCGGTCTCCTACGAGCAGTACTTC.

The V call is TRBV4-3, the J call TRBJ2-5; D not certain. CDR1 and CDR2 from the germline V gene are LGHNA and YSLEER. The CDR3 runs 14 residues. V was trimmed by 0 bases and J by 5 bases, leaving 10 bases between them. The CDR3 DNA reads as TGCGCCAGCAGCCAAGAGCTTGGCTTCGAGACCCAGTACTTC. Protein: CASSQELGFETQYF.

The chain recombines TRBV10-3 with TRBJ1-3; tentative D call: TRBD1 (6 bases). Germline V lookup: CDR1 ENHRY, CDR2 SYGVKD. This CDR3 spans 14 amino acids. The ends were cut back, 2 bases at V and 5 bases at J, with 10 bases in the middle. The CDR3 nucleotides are TGTGCCATCAGTGAGAACAGGGAGCGAAACACCATATATTTT. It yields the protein CAISENRERNTIYF.

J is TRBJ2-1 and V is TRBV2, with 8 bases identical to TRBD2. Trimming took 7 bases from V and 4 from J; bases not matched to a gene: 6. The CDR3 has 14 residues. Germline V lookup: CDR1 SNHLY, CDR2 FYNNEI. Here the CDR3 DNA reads TGTGCCAGCACCGGCGCTAGCGGGTACAATGAGCAGTTCTTC. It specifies CASTGASGYNEQFF.

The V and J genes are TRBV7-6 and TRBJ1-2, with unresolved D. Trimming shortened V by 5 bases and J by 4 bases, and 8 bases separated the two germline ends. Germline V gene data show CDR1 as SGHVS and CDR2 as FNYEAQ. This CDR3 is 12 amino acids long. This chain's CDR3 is CASSPTIYGYTF. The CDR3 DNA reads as TGTGCCAGCAGCCCAACTATCTATGGCTACACCTTC.

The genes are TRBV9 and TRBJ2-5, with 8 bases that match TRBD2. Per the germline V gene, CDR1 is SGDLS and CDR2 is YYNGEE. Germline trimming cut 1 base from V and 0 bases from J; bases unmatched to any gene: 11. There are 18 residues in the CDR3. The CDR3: CASSVSGLSGGDQETQYF. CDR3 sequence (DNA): TGTGCCAGCAGCGTATCAGGGTTGTCGGGGGGGGACCAAGAGACCCAGTACTTC.

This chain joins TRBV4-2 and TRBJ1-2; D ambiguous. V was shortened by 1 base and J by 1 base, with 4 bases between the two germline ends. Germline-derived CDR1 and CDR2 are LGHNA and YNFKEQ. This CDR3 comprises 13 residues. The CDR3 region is CASSQADNYGYTF. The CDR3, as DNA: TGTGCCAGCAGCCAAGCGGATAACTATGGCTACACCTTC.

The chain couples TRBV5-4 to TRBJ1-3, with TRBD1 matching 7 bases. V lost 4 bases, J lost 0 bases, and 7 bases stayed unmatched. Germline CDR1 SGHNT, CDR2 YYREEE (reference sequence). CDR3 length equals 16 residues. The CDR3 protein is CASSPGGGFSGNTIYF. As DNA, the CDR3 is TGTGCCAGCAGCCCAGGAGGGGGCTTCTCTGGAAACACCATATATTTT.

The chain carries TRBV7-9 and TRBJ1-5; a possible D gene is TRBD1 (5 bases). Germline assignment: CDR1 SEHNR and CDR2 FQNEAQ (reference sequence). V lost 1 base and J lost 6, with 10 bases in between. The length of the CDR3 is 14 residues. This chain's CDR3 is CASSLERGGQPQHF. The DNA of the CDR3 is TGTGCCAGCAGCTTAGAGAGGGGCGGTCAGCCCCAGCATTTT.

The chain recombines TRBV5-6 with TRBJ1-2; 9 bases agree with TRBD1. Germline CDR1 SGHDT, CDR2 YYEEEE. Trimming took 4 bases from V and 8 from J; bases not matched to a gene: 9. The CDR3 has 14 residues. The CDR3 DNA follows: TGTGCCAGCAGCGGCGGACAGGGGCTTTTAGGCTACACCTTC. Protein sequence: CASSGGQGLLGYTF.

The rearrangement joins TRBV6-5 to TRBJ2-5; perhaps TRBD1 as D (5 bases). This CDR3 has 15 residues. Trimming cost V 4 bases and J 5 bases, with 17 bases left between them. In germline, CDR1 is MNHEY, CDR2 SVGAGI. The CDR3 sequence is CASSSTRASWETQYF. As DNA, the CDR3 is TGTGCCAGCAGTTCCACCAGGGCGAGTTGGGAGACCCAGTACTTC.